The 2 T cell receptor beta chains listed next were all sequenced from one sample in a study of memory CD4+ T cells and cytomegalovirus serostatus. Sequenced by immunoSEQ multiplex PCR; TCRdb stores in-frame clones only, minus some. The data hold 64,000 or so clones, with roughly three quarters observed a single time. The sort gate was single viable CD3+CD4+CD8-CD45RO+ cells for memory CD4+ T cells. Material for sequencing was memory CD4+ T cells from blood. The receptors were sampled from an adult in good health and CMV-seronegative.

This chain connects TRBV2 to TRBJ1-1; D remains unclear. The CDR3 covers 15 residues. The V gene lost 4 bases and the J gene lost 0 bases, with 12 bases spanning the gap. Germline V gene lookup returns CDR1 SNHLY and CDR2 FYNNEI. The CDR3 is CASSVRTTLNTEAFF. CDR3 nucleotide sequence: TGTGCCAGCAGTGTTCGTACGACACTGAACACTGAAGCTTTCTTT. Based on the CDR3 plus reference TRBV2 and TRBJ1-1, the full variable domain is EPEVTQTPSHQVTQMGQEVILRCVPISNHLYFYWYRQILGQKVEFLVSFYNNEISEKSEIFDDQFSVERPDGSNFTLKIRSTKLEDSAMYFCASSVRTTLNTEAFFGQGTRLTVV.

The V and J genes are TRBV4-2 and TRBJ1-2, with a possible D match to TRBD1 (5 bases). V was trimmed by 0 bases and J by 4 bases, leaving 18 bases between them. This CDR3 has 17 residues. Germline-derived CDR1 and CDR2 are LGHNA and YNFKEQ. Written as DNA, the CDR3 is TGTGCCAGCAGCCAAGAAGGGGTTTGGCAGGGATTCTATGGCTACACCTTC. The encoded protein is CASSQEGVWQGFYGYTF.